One sample yielded the 14 T cell receptor beta chains listed below, sequenced in a study of blood T cells in healthy people across ages. The authors ran a second PCR of roughly 6 to 11 cycles using a sample-barcoded 5' primer and a J-beta primer mix. TCRdb passed the 5' RACE reads through MiXCR, listing each CDR3 protein once. The table includes over 1.5 million distinct CDR3 sequences, approximately 50% detected once. Sample: blood. Receptors were obtained from a woman in her thirties or forties in good health.

The sample holds a few counts of this clonotype. J is TRBJ1-2 and V is TRBV4-3, with 9 bases that match TRBD1. With 2 bases clipped from V and 7 bases from J, the junction kept 8 bases outside the gene matches. Germline CDR1 is LGHNA and CDR2 is YSLEER. The CDR3 consists of 15 residues. The CDR3, as DNA: TGCGCCAGCAGCCAAACAGGGGGACAGGGACTTGGCTACACCTTC. It encodes CASSQTGGQGLGYTF.

Here the CDR3 DNA reads TGCGCCAGCAGCGTGATAGCGGAGCAAGAGACCCAGTACTTC. Translated, it gives CASSVIAEQETQYF. The chain is built from TRBV5-1 and TRBJ2-5; possibly TRBD2 for D (6 bases). The CDR3 sequence is 14 residues long. With 4 bases removed from V and 2 bases from J, the gap between germline ends came to 12 bases. The germline V gene has CDR1 SGHRS and CDR2 YFSETQ.

This clonotype has just a few counts. The gene calls are TRBV4-2 and TRBJ1-2; 9 bases align to TRBD1. The germline CDR1 and CDR2 sequences are LGHNA and YNFKEQ. V shed 8 bases and J 7 bases; nucleotides not matched to a gene: 5. This CDR3 comprises 12 residues. The CDR3 DNA follows: TGTGCCAGCCGGGACAGGGTATTTGGCTACACCTTC. Protein sequence: CASRDRVFGYTF.

This clonotype was counted once. An end of the junction does not agree with germline; a read error may underlie this. This sequence joins TRBV14 and TRBJ1-1; 9 bases line up with TRBD1. The CDR3 is 15 residues long. Germline V gene data show CDR1 as SGHDN and CDR2 as FVKESK. The CDR3 bases are TGTGCCAACAGCCGAACAGGGGGCGCGTTTACTGAAGTTTTCTTT. Amino acid sequence: CANSRTGGAFTEVFF.

This clonotype was observed a handful of times. The chain uses TRBV7-4 and TRBJ2-3; tentative D call: TRBD1 (6 bases). The CDR3 spans 16 residues. Per the germline V gene, CDR1 is SGHVT and CDR2 is SQSDAQ. V lost 2 bases and J lost 0, with 12 bases in between. This CDR3 reads CASSLLGTQSTDTQYF. For the CDR3, the DNA is TGTGCCAGCAGCTTATTGGGGACACAAAGCACAGATACGCAGTATTTT.

This clonotype was found a few times. The chain recombines TRBV5-1 with TRBJ2-3; D gene ambiguous. Deletions cut 1 base from V and 2 bases from J, with 8 bases between. The CDR3 consists of 14 residues. Germline CDR1 reads SGHRS; CDR2 reads YFSETQ. The CDR3 sequence: CASSLQVTTDTQYF. CDR3 bases: TGCGCCAGCAGCTTGCAGGTGACCACAGATACGCAGTATTTT.

In this sample, this clonotype turned up a few times. The chain recombines TRBV20-1 with TRBJ1-5; D is ambiguous. Per germline, CDR1 DFQATT and CDR2 SNEGSKA (reference sequence). CDR3 length: 15 amino acids. Deletions cut 4 bases from V and 2 bases from J, with 15 bases between. CDR3 nucleotides: TGCAGTGCTAACAGCCGGCTTGGTGGCAATCAGCCCCAGCATTTT. Its protein product is CSANSRLGGNQPQHF.

V and J are TRBV20-1 and TRBJ2-4; D possibly corresponds to TRBD1 (6 bases). TRBJ2-7 explains the end of the DNA better; the J call may be wrong. The CDR3 spans 14 residues. CDR1 is DFQATT and CDR2 is SNEGSKA in the germline V gene (reference sequence). In nucleotides, the CDR3 is TGCAGTGCCTTGAAGCAGGGGTCGATCCACGAGCAGTACTTC. As protein: CSALKQGSIHEQYF.

This clonotype came up a few times. The chain has TRBV12-3 or TRBV12-4 and TRBJ2-5; 12 positions match TRBD2. The CDR3 contains 19 residues. The V and J ends lost 5 bases and 1 base, in that order; junction bases with no gene match: 14. In nucleotides, the CDR3 is TGTGCCAGCAGTACCCAGGGGCCTAGCGGGGGGGCTTCCCAAGAGACCCAGTACTTC. It is translated as CASSTQGPSGGASQETQYF.

Concerning this clonotype: One end of the junction does not line up with germline, which may come from a read error. This rearrangement joins TRBV15 to TRBJ2-3; 8 bases are shared with TRBD2. CDR3 size: 15 residues. Looked up from germline, CDR1 is LNHNV and CDR2 is YYDKDF (reference sequence). DNA for the CDR3: TGTGCCACCAGCTCGCGGGGGGTGCTCACAGGTACGCAGTATTTT. Amino acid sequence: CATSSRGVLTGTQYF.

This clonotype showed up just a few times. The chain carries TRBV3-1 and TRBJ1-2; tentative D call: TRBD1 (6 bases). Trimming removed 4 bases at V and 4 bases at J, with 16 bases between. This CDR3 spans 15 amino acids. Germline V lookup: CDR1 LGHDT, CDR2 YNNKEL (reference sequence). CDR3: CASSPQGLVAYGYTF. The CDR3 DNA follows: TGTGCCAGCAGCCCACAGGGACTAGTTGCCTATGGCTACACCTTC.

The genes are TRBV6-5 and TRBJ2-6; D gene uncertain. CDR1 and CDR2 from the germline V gene are MNHEY and SVGAGI. Trimming removed 5 bases at V and 2 bases at J, with 10 bases between. This CDR3 spans 15 amino acids. The CDR3, as DNA: TGTGCCAGCAGTCCGCTTATCCCTGGGGCCAACGTCCTGACTTTC. This translates into CASSPLIPGANVLTF.

This clonotype has just a few counts. The chain links TRBV29-1 to TRBJ2-7; no clear D gene. CDR1 and CDR2 from the germline V gene are SQVTM and ANQGSEA. Trimming removed 4 bases from V and 3 bases from J, with 13 bases in between. CDR3 length equals 13 residues. The CDR3 reads CSVGVRLYYEQYF. The CDR3 DNA reads as TGCAGCGTTGGGGTGAGGCTGTACTACGAGCAGTACTTC.

The rearrangement joins TRBV20-1 to TRBJ1-2; D might be TRBD1 (5 bases). Trimming removed 1 base from V and 0 bases from J, with 12 bases in between. The V gene's germline CDR1 is DFQATT and CDR2 SNEGSKA (reference sequence). The CDR3 extends over 15 amino acids. For the CDR3, the DNA is TGCAGTGCTAGAGTCCACCGACAGTCTAACTATGGCTACACCTTC. It specifies CSARVHRQSNYGYTF.